This T cell receptor (beta chain) was recovered during a study of blood T cell repertoires in COVID-19. About the research overall: The samples span acute and convalescent COVID-19 from the United States, Italy and Spain. The cDNA or gDNA used as material had been derived from T cells, B-cell-depleted T cells, or PBMCs.

CDR3 size: 16 residues. Study members were between 18 and 89 years old and lived in 24 US regions. Assignments of participants to cohorts depended upon their own reported clinical history. Measured with immunoSEQ multiplex PCR; TCRdb has only the in-frame clones, and not every one. The data hold hundreds of thousands of clones, with 70% to 90% observed a single time. The gene calls are TRBV7-5 and TRBJ2-2; whether TRBD2, the table's D call, matches the DNA was not checked. TRBV7-5 has pseudogene status. The specimen sequenced was PBMCs or T cells enriched from blood (not recorded which). This clonotype was sampled from a woman between 18 and 29 years old with acute COVID-19. In nucleotides, the CDR3 is TGTGTCAGAAGCTTAGAGTCTAGCGGGAGCGGCGGGGAGCTGTTTTTT. Its translation is CVRSLESSGSGGELFF.